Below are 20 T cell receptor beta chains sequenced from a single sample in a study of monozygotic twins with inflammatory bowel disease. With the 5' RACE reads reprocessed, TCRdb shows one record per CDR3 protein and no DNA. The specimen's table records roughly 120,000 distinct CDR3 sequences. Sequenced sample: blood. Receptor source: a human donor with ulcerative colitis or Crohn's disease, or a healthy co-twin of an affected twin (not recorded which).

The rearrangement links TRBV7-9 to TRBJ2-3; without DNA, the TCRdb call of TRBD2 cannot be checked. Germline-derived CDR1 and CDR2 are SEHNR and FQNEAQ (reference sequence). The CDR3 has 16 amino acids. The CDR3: CASSQRLAGHTDTQYF.

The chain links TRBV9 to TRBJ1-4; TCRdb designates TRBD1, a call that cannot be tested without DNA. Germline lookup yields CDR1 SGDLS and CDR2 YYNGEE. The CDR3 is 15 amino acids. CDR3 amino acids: CASSIMAGGDEKLFF.

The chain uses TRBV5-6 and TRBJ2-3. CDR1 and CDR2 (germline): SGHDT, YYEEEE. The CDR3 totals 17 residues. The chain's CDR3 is CASSLATGQASTDTQYF.

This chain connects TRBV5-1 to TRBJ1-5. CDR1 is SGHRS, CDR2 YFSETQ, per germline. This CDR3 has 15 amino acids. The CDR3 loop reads CASSLEGGSNQPQHF.

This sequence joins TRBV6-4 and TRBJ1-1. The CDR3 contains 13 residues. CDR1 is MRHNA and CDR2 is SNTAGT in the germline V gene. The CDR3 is CASSSFMNTEAFF.

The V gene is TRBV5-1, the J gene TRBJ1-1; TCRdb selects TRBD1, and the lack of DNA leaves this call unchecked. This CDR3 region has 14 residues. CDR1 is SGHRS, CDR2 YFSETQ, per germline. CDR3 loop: CASSSQTAGTEAFF.

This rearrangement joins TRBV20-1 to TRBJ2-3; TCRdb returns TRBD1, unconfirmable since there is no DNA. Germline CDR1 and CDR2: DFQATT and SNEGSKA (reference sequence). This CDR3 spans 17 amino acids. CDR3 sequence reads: CSARAYWDKNRSDTQYF.

The CDR3 sequence: CASSLGWETGTDTQYF. This chain connects TRBV7-3 to TRBJ2-3; TCRdb's D call, TRBD2, is unchecked because there is no DNA. Germline V gene lookup returns CDR1 SGHTA and CDR2 FQGTGA. The CDR3 is made up of 16 amino acids.

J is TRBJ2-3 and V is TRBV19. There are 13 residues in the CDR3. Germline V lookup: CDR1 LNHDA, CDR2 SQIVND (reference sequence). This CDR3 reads CASKSASTDTQYF.

CDR3 region: CASRPGQKPYEQYF. The rearrangement links TRBV12-3 or TRBV12-4 to TRBJ2-7; TCRdb's D call, TRBD1, is unchecked because there is no DNA. The CDR3 runs 14 residues.

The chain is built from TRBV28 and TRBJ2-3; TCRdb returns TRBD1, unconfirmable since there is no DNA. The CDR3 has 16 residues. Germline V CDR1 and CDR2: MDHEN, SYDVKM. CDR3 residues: CASSLAGQPFGDTQYF. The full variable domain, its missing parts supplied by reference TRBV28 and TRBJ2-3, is DVKVTQSSRYLVKRTGEKVFLECVQDMDHENMFWYRQDPGLGLRLIYFSYDVKMKEKGDIPEGYSVSREKKERFSLILESASTNQTSMYLCASSLAGQPFGDTQYFGPGTRLTVL.

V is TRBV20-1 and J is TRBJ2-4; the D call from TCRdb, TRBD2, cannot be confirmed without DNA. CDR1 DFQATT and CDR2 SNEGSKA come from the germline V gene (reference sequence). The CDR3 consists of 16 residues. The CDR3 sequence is CSARALAVYPKNMQYF.

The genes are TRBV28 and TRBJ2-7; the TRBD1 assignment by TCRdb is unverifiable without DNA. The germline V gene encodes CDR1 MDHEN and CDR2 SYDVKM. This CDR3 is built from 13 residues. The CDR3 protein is CASTWGVSYEQYF.

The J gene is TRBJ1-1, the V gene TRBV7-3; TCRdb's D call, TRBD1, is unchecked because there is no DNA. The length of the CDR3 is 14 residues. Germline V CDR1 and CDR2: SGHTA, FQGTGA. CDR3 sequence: CASSVDRGGTEAFF.

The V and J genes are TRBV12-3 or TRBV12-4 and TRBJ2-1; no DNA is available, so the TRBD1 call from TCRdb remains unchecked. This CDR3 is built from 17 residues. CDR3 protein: CASSLSGGHHRWDEQFF.

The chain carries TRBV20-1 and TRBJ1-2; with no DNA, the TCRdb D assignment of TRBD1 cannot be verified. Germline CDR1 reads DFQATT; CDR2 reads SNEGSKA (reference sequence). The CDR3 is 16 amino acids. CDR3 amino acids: CSARPRTGVGGYGYTF.

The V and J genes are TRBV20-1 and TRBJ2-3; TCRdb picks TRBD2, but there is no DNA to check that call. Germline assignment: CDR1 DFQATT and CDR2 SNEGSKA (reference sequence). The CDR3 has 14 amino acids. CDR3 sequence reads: CSARDQAGADTQYF.

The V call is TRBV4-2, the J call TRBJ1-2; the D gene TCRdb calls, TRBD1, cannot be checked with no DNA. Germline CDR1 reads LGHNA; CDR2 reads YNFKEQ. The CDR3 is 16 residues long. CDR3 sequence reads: CASSQGVRQGSRSYTF.

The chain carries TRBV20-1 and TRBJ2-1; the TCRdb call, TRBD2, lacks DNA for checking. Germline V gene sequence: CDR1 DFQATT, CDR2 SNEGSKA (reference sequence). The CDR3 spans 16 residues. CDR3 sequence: CSAKPRGSGVHNEQFF.

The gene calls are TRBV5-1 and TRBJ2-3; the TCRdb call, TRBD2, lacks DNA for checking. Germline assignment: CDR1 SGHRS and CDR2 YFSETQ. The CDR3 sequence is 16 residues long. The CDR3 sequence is CASSLPGLAGTDTQYF.